This is a list of T cell receptor beta chains from one sample in a study of blood T cell repertoires in COVID-19. TCRdb keeps only in-frame clones here, not all; method: immunoSEQ multiplex PCR. Here the sample spans tens of thousands of clones, 75% to 90% being singletons. Sequenced material: peripheral blood. The receptors were gathered from a man at least 80 years old with acute or convalescent COVID-19. Each CDR3 is given with its conserved first and last residue. The order of the fields is V gene, J gene, D gene, clone size, CDR3 DNA, CDR3 protein. The D gene is left open where the match is weak. Size tells how often a clone was seen (once, few, many) or the class of an expanded clone, and some rows leave it out.

TRBV5-1	TRBJ2-7	TRBD2	few	TGCGCCAGCACCCACGGGGGGGGGATGGACGAGCAGTACTTC	CASTHGGGMDEQYF
TRBV9	TRBJ1-1	.	.	TGTGCCAGCAGCCCCAGGACGGGAAACACTGAAGCTTTCTTT	CASSPRTGNTEAFF
TRBV18	TRBJ2-4	.	.	TGTGCCAGCTCACCAAACAGTCTCAAAAACATTCAGTACTTC	CASSPNSLKNIQYF
TRBV28	TRBJ2-7	TRBD2	.	TGTGCCAGCAGTTTATTGGCTAGCGGGAGGGGATTAGCAGGGCAGTACTTC	CASSLLASGRGLAGQYF
TRBV19	TRBJ1-4	.	.	TGTGCCAGTAGTAACCACCCAGCAACTAATGAAAAACTGTTTTTT	CASSNHPATNEKLFF
TRBV19	TRBJ1-2	.	few	TGTGCCAGTACATCCAGGGGATTATTTTATGGCTACACCTTC	CASTSRGLFYGYTF
TRBV6-2/TRBV6-3	TRBJ1-5	TRBD1	.	TGTGCCAGCAGTTATGAGGGGGCCAGGCAGCCCCAGCATTTT	CASSYEGARQPQHF
TRBV29-1	TRBJ2-7	.	.	TGCAGCGCATCCCCCGGGAATCAGTACGAGCAGTACTTC	CSASPGNQYEQYF
TRBV3-1/TRBV3-2	TRBJ1-4	.	.	TGTGCCAGCAGCCGCGGACAGCTTGTCGAAAAACTGTTTTTT	CASSRGQLVEKLFF
TRBV7-9	TRBJ2-1	TRBD2	.	TGTGCCAGCAGCTTTGACCCAGCGGGAAGATCCTACAATGAGCAGTTCTTC	CASSFDPAGRSYNEQFF
TRBV18	TRBJ1-1	.	.	TGTGCCAGCTCACCAACGAGATTGAACACTGAAGCTTTCTTT	CASSPTRLNTEAFF
TRBV5-4	TRBJ2-3	TRBD1	once	TGTGCCAGCAGCTCTAGACAGGGATCGGCAGATACGCAGTATTTT	CASSSRQGSADTQYF
TRBV27	TRBJ2-7	TRBD1	.	TGTGCCAGCAGTCGCACCGGGACAGGGGGGTACGAGCAGTACTTC	CASSRTGTGGYEQYF
TRBV28	TRBJ2-1	TRBD1	many	TGTGCCAGCAGGAAGAAGGGACAGGGGAGAGATGAGCAGTTCTTC	CASRKKGQGRDEQFF
TRBV3-1/TRBV3-2	TRBJ1-1	.	.	TGTGCCAGCAGCCGCGGGGATCGACCCCCTGAAGCTTTCTTT	CASSRGDRPPEAFF
TRBV28	TRBJ2-7	TRBD1	.	TGTGCCACCCGTCGTGGACAGGGGGGGTACGAGCAGTACTTC	CATRRGQGGYEQYF
TRBV7-9	TRBJ1-5	.	.	TGTGCCAGCAGCAAAACAGGGAACAGCAATCAGCCCCAGCATTTT	CASSKTGNSNQPQHF
TRBV11-3	TRBJ2-7	TRBD2	.	TGTGCCAGCAGCCCCGGGACTAGCGTGTCCTACGAGCAGTACTTC	CASSPGTSVSYEQYF
TRBV7-9	TRBJ2-1	TRBD2	.	TGTGCCAGCAGCCAGGGCGGGAGAAGATACAATGAGCAGTTCTTC	CASSQGGRRYNEQFF
TRBV29-1	TRBJ1-1	TRBD1	few	TGCAGCGTTAGGGGACAGGGGAGAACTGAAGCTTTCTTT	CSVRGQGRTEAFF
TRBV28	TRBJ2-1	TRBD1	.	TGTGCCAGCAGTTACGCACAGGGGATCGTCGCCAATGAGCAGTTCTTC	CASSYAQGIVANEQFF
TRBV11-3	TRBJ2-1	TRBD2	.	TGTGCCAGCAGCTTAGATTCTCGGACTAGCGGTCCGGAATGGCAGTTCTTC	CASSLDSRTSGPEWQFF
TRBV29-1	TRBJ2-1	.	many	TGCAGCAACAGGCCCGATGAGCAGTTCTTC	CSNRPDEQFF
TRBV19	TRBJ2-5	TRBD1	.	TGTGCCAGTAGTTTCGGGACAGGGCTAGAGACCCAGTACTTC	CASSFGTGLETQYF
TRBV5-6	TRBJ2-7	.	.	TGTGCCAGCAGCTTGGAAGCCACCTACTCCTACGAGCAGTACTTC	CASSLEATYSYEQYF
TRBV12-3/TRBV12-4	TRBJ1-1	TRBD1	.	TGTGCCAGCAGCAAACAGGGGGTAACTGAAGCTTTCTTT	CASSKQGVTEAFF
TRBV28	TRBJ2-2	TRBD1	.	TGTGCCAGCAGCCGAGATATGGACAGGGGAAGTTGGAACACCGGGGAGCTGTTTTTT	CASSRDMDRGSWNTGELFF
TRBV6-2/TRBV6-3	TRBJ2-5	.	.	TGTGCCAGCAGTTACTGGGGTAGCGTGGAGACCCAGTACTTC	CASSYWGSVETQYF
TRBV27	TRBJ1-2	TRBD1	.	TGTGCCAGCGCGACAGGGAACTATGGCTACACCTTC	CASATGNYGYTF
TRBV28	TRBJ1-3	.	.	TGTGCCAGCAGAGGCGGGCCCTCTGGAAACACCATATATTTT	CASRGGPSGNTIYF
TRBV3-1/TRBV3-2	TRBJ2-2	TRBD1	.	TGTGCCAGCAGCCAAAGAACAGGGGGAGGAATCGGGGAGCTGTTTTTT	CASSQRTGGGIGELFF
TRBV30	TRBJ2-7	.	.	TGTGCCTGGAGTCCCCGGGACTCCGCTAGACCCGAGCAGTACTTC	CAWSPRDSARPEQYF
TRBV15	TRBJ2-7	.	.	TGTGCCACCAGCAGGTACCAGGGCGTCGGGGAGCAGTACTTC	CATSRYQGVGEQYF
TRBV10-3	TRBJ2-7	.	few	TGTGCCATCACGAGTGACGGAGCCTACGAGCAGTACTTC	CAITSDGAYEQYF
TRBV11-3	TRBJ2-5	.	.	TGTGCCAGCAGCCGGGGGGAGACCCAGTACTTC	CASSRGETQYF
TRBV5-1	TRBJ2-1	TRBD1	.	TGCGCCAGCAGCTCCTCCGGGACAGGGTACAATGAGCAGTTCTTC	CASSSSGTGYNEQFF
TRBV10-3	TRBJ1-4	TRBD1	.	TGTGCCATCAGTGAGAGGGGGACCCAGGGGGCTTTTCAAAAACTGTTTTTT	CAISERGTQGAFQKLFF
TRBV27	TRBJ1-1	TRBD1	.	TGTGCCAGCAGATTGCAGGGGGCCGTCACTGAAGCTTTCTTT	CASRLQGAVTEAFF
TRBV3-1/TRBV3-2	TRBJ1-1	TRBD1	few	TGTGCCAGCAGCCAAGGGGCGGGACAGCAGAACACTGAAGCTTTCTTT	CASSQGAGQQNTEAFF
TRBV6-5	TRBJ1-5	.	.	TGTGCCAGCAGACCCGACAATAGCAATCAGCCCCAGCATTTT	CASRPDNSNQPQHF
TRBV24-1	TRBJ1-2	TRBD1	.	TGTGCCACCAGTGAGGAGACAGGGATGGGTGGCTACACCTTC	CATSEETGMGGYTF
TRBV10-3	TRBJ2-3	TRBD2	.	TGTGCCATCAGTGTTTCGGCGGGAGGGCACACAGATACGCAGTATTTT	CAISVSAGGHTDTQYF
TRBV5-4	TRBJ2-2	.	.	TGTGCCAGCAAGGCGCAGGCGGGCACCGGGGAGCTGTTTTTT	CASKAQAGTGELFF
TRBV6-1	TRBJ1-1	TRBD1	.	TGTGCCAGCAGTGAACGGGGACAGGGTGGGCTTACTGAAGCTTTCTTT	CASSERGQGGLTEAFF
TRBV12-2	TRBJ2-3	.	.	TGTGCAAGTCGCTTTGTCCCCTGCACAGATACGCAGTATTTT	CASRFVPCTDTQYF
TRBV4-2	TRBJ1-1	TRBD1	.	TGTGCCAGCAGCCAAGAACCGGACAGGGGGCGCAAGGCTTTCTTT	CASSQEPDRGRKAFF
TRBV6-5	TRBJ1-3	.	once	TGTGCCAGCAGCCTATTCTCTGGAAACACCATATATTTT	CASSLFSGNTIYF
TRBV28	TRBJ2-7	TRBD1	.	TGTGCCAGCAGTCTTCGACAGGGGGCATACGAGCAGTACTTC	CASSLRQGAYEQYF
TRBV28	TRBJ2-2	.	.	TGTGCCAGCAGGAGATTTTCAGGGGTTGTTGGCACCGGGGAGCTGTTTTTT	CASRRFSGVVGTGELFF
TRBV27	TRBJ2-1	TRBD2	.	TGTGCCAGCAGGGGACTAGCGGGAGCCAATGAGCAGTTCTTC	CASRGLAGANEQFF
TRBV27	TRBJ1-2	.	.	TGTGCCAGCAGTGAGATAGGGGCTTTGGATGGCTACACCTTC	CASSEIGALDGYTF
TRBV11-3	TRBJ2-7	TRBD2	.	TGTGCCAGCAGCGCAAGCGGGAGGGCACGCGAGCAGTACTTC	CASSASGRAREQYF
TRBV29-1	TRBJ2-5	.	.	TGCAGCGTTGAACCAAATTTGGAGACCCAGTACTTC	CSVEPNLETQYF
TRBV5-1	TRBJ1-4	.	.	TGCGCCAGCAGCATACAGGGTAATGAAAAACTGTTTTTT	CASSIQGNEKLFF
TRBV13	TRBJ2-3	TRBD2	.	TGTGCCAGCAGCTTACGAGCGGGAGTAAATTCAGATACGCAGTATTTT	CASSLRAGVNSDTQYF
TRBV6-2/TRBV6-3	TRBJ2-2	TRBD1	.	TGTGCCAGCAGTTACTATGGACAGGGTAACACCGGGGAGCTGTTTTTT	CASSYYGQGNTGELFF
TRBV7-3	TRBJ2-5	.	once	TGTGCCAGCAGCTTAGTGACAGGTACCGGCGAGACCCAGTACTTC	CASSLVTGTGETQYF
TRBV10-3	TRBJ2-3	TRBD2	.	TGTGCCATCAGTGAGGGTAGCGGGACCGGCGCAGATACGCAGTATTTT	CAISEGSGTGADTQYF
TRBV12-3/TRBV12-4	TRBJ2-2	.	.	TGTGCCAGCAGGAGACGGGACACCGGGGAGCTGTTTTTT	CASRRRDTGELFF